This T cell receptor (beta chain) was obtained from a study of monozygotic twins with inflammatory bowel disease. TCRdb reprocessed the 5' RACE reads, with one entry per CDR3 protein and no DNA. Its table lists roughly 150,000 distinct CDR3 sequences. The CDR3 totals 17 residues. Germline CDR1 is SGHRS and CDR2 is YFSETQ. Specimen: blood. The chain recombines TRBV5-1 with TRBJ2-3; TCRdb gives TRBD2 as the D gene, but with no DNA this cannot be confirmed. This TCR derives from a human donor with ulcerative colitis or Crohn's disease, or a healthy co-twin of an affected twin (not recorded which). The CDR3: CASSQKTSGNSPGAQYF.